This entry features one T cell receptor beta chain sequence. In the original processing: Reference gene primer amplification gave estimated nucleated cell counts. The data were produced by immunoSEQ multiplex PCR, yet TCRdb's version contains in-frame clones alone and is incomplete. V and J calls and clone size are as listed in that table; D and trimming were resolved from the DNA. The sample lists tens of thousands of clones, 60% to 80% occurring once. These data belong to a study of blood T cell repertoires in COVID-19. Study context: The United States, Italy and Spain provided the acute and convalescent COVID-19 samples. From T cells, B-cell-depleted T cells, or PBMCs came the material, which was cDNA or gDNA.

V trimming: 0 bases; J trimming: 0 bases; junction bases outside the gene matches: 3. Germline lookup yields CDR1 SGHRS and CDR2 YFSETQ. The CDR3 covers 16 residues. The clonotype originates from a man aged 70 or older with active or convalescent COVID-19. The sample taken for sequencing was peripheral blood. The chain uses TRBV5-1 and TRBJ1-1, with TRBD1 matching over 9 bases. The CDR3 protein is CASSLVGTGMNTEAFF. CDR3 DNA: TGCGCCAGCAGCTTGGTGGGGACAGGGATGAACACTGAAGCTTTCTTT.